Presented here are 24 T cell receptor beta chains from one specimen sequenced in a study of blood T cell repertoires in COVID-19. Assay used: immunoSEQ multiplex PCR; TCRdb lists only in-frame clones, some missing. In the table there are under 400,000 clones, around 90% of which are singletons. Sequenced input: peripheral blood. All receptors come from a woman aged 25 to 45 with COVID-19, enrolled during active disease.

The rearrangement links TRBV28 to TRBJ2-3; D remains unclear. The CDR3 is 11 residues long. Germline V gene sequence: CDR1 MDHEN, CDR2 SYDVKM. V was shortened by 7 bases and J by 4 bases, with 6 bases between the two germline ends. The CDR3, as DNA: TGTGCCAGCACCCGCGCAGATACGCAGTATTTT. As protein: CASTRADTQYF.

The V and J genes are TRBV7-2 and TRBJ1-2; no clear D gene. Per the germline V gene, CDR1 is SGHTA and CDR2 is FQGNSA. V gave up 2 bases and J gave up 8 bases, with 15 bases separating them. There are 14 residues in the CDR3. The CDR3 spells CASSLNSDPRGYTF. The CDR3 bases are TGTGCCAGCAGCTTAAACTCCGACCCGAGGGGCTACACCTTC.

V usage is TRBV6-5 and J usage is TRBJ1-5; 8 bases fit TRBD1. The CDR3 has 15 residues. V lost 5 bases, J lost 5 bases, and 8 bases stayed unmatched. CDR1 is MNHEY and CDR2 is SVGAGI in the germline V gene. CDR3 bases: TGTGCCAGCAGTACAACGGACAGGGTAGATCAGCCCCAGCATTTT. It encodes CASSTTDRVDQPQHF.

This chain links TRBV5-1 with TRBJ1-5; D might be TRBD1 (5 bases). Germline assignment: CDR1 SGHRS and CDR2 YFSETQ. Trimming shortened V by 4 bases and J by 2 bases, and 10 bases separated the two germline ends. The CDR3 loop spans 14 amino acids. The CDR3 sequence is CASSRGDGNQPQHF. The DNA of the CDR3 is TGCGCCAGCAGCCGCGGGGACGGCAATCAGCCCCAGCATTTT.

J is TRBJ1-6 and V is TRBV7-8; D not certain. V lost 1 base, J lost 6 bases, and 4 bases lay in between. The germline gives CDR1 SGHVS, CDR2 FQNEAQ. CDR3 length: 13 amino acids. The CDR3 DNA reads as TGTGCCAGCAGCTTAGACTCTAATTCACCCCTCCACTTT. Residues: CASSLDSNSPLHF.

This sequence joins TRBV4-1 and TRBJ2-1, with D possibly TRBD2 on 5 matching bases. V shed 0 bases and J shed 3 bases, with 9 bases lying between them. This CDR3 is built from 15 residues. CDR1 is MGHRA and CDR2 is YSYEKL in the germline V gene. The CDR3 DNA reads as TGCGCCAGCAGCCAAGATGGTACTAGCTACAATGAGCAGTTCTTC. Residues: CASSQDGTSYNEQFF.

J is TRBJ2-2 and V is TRBV7-2, with 10 bases matching TRBD2. The CDR3 consists of 16 residues. Germline V gene lookup returns CDR1 SGHTA and CDR2 FQGNSA. V lost 1 base to trimming and J lost 3 bases; unmatched junction nucleotides: 2. The CDR3, as DNA: TGTGCCAGCAGCTTAGTAGCGGGAGGCCACACCGGGGAGCTGTTTTTT. It is translated as CASSLVAGGHTGELFF. The full variable domain, completed using reference TRBV7-2 and TRBJ2-2, is GAGVSQSPSNKVTEKGKDVELRCDPISGHTALYWYRQSLGQGLEFLIYFQGNSAPDKSGLPSDRFSAERTGGSVSTLTIQRTQQEDSAVYLCASSLVAGGHTGELFFGEGSRLTVL.

This clone came up a few times. This sequence joins TRBV4-2 and TRBJ2-3; 8 bases align to TRBD2. V trimming: 0 bases; J trimming: 5 bases; junction bases outside the gene matches: 10. This CDR3 contains 17 residues. The germline gives CDR1 LGHNA, CDR2 YNFKEQ. CDR3 DNA: TGTGCCAGCAGCCAAGATACTGCGAGCGGGAGCCTAGATACGCAGTATTTT. Protein: CASSQDTASGSLDTQYF.

The genes are TRBV10-2 and TRBJ1-3; D is ambiguous. Looked up from germline, CDR1 is WSHSY and CDR2 is SAAADI. Trimming removed 7 bases from V and 2 bases from J, with 12 bases in between. CDR3 length equals 14 residues. The chain's CDR3 is CASTRGVAGNTIYF. CDR3 sequence (DNA): TGCGCCAGCACCCGGGGAGTAGCTGGAAACACCATATATTTT.

J is TRBJ1-2 and V is TRBV5-1; perhaps TRBD1 as D (5 bases). Looked up from germline, CDR1 is SGHRS and CDR2 is YFSETQ. The CDR3 runs to 14 residues. V gave up 1 base and J gave up 8 bases, with 15 bases separating them. CDR3: CASSLSTGPWGYTF. The CDR3 coding sequence is TGCGCCAGCAGCTTGAGCACAGGACCTTGGGGCTACACCTTC.

CDR3 coding DNA: TGTGCCAGCGCGACGGGAGGAAGACATGGCTACACCTTC. Translated: CASATGGRHGYTF. The chain is built from TRBV6-5 and TRBJ1-2; no reliable D call. The CDR3 has 13 amino acids. V lost 8 bases and J lost 6, with 16 bases in between. Looked up from germline, CDR1 is MNHEY and CDR2 is SVGAGI.

The V and J genes are TRBV9 and TRBJ1-1; TRBD1 is a possible D gene (6 bases). Germline lookup yields CDR1 SGDLS and CDR2 YYNGEE. The CDR3 spans 14 residues. Trimming pared 3 bases from V and 2 bases from J, leaving 11 bases between. The CDR3 loop reads CASSAKGVNTEAFF. The CDR3 nucleotides read TGTGCCAGCAGCGCAAAGGGGGTTAACACTGAAGCTTTCTTT.

This CDR3 reads CASSRGYQETQYF. The CDR3 nucleotides read TGTGCCAGCTCACGCGGATACCAAGAGACCCAGTACTTC. V and J are TRBV18 and TRBJ2-5; D call uncertain. Trimming pared 4 bases from V and 0 bases from J, leaving 6 bases between. Germline V gene data show CDR1 as KGHSH and CDR2 as LQKENI. There are 13 residues in the CDR3.

This CDR3 reads CASSSWTSVSSGRQFF. In DNA, the CDR3 is TGTGCCAGCAGCTCCTGGACTAGCGTATCCTCGGGTCGGCAGTTCTTC. The chain combines TRBV5-4 with TRBJ2-1; 9 nucleotides agree with TRBD2. CDR1 is SGHNT and CDR2 is YYREEE in the germline V gene (reference sequence). The CDR3 totals 16 residues. Germline trimming cut 3 bases from V and 12 bases from J; bases unmatched to any gene: 16. Full variable domain (outside the CDR3, taken from reference TRBV5-4 and TRBJ2-1): ETGVTQSPTHLIKTRGQQVTLRCSSQSGHNTVSWYQQALGQGPQFIFQYYREEENGRGNFPPRFSGLQFPNYSSELNVNALELDDSALYLCASSSWTSVSSGRQFFGPGTRLTVL.

The CDR3 coding sequence is TGCGCCAGCAGCTCTGGGCCGGCTCTAGCGGGAGGACTCTACGAGCAGTACTTC. Amino acid sequence: CASSSGPALAGGLYEQYF. The chain carries TRBV5-1 and TRBJ2-7; TRBD2 matches at 11 bases. Unmatched junction bases numbered 14, after V lost 3 bases and J lost 3 bases. The CDR3 has 18 residues. Germline V lookup: CDR1 SGHRS, CDR2 YFSETQ.

The chain employs TRBV5-1 and TRBJ1-2; tentatively, D is TRBD1 (5 bases). The CDR3 length is 15 residues. Looked up from germline, CDR1 is SGHRS and CDR2 is YFSETQ. The V gene lost 4 bases and the J gene lost 2 bases, with 15 bases spanning the gap. The CDR3 DNA sequence: TGCGCCAGCAGCCTAAGACAGCGAGCCAACTATGGCTACACCTTC. It specifies CASSLRQRANYGYTF.

V is TRBV20-1 and J is TRBJ2-3, with TRBD1 matching over 8 bases. J gave up 4 bases and V 3 bases, and 9 bases lay outside the gene matches. This CDR3 contains 15 residues. The germline gives CDR1 DFQATT, CDR2 SNEGSKA (reference sequence). In DNA, the CDR3 is TGCAGTGCTAGTAGTATGGCAGGGGGCCCAGATACGCAGTATTTT. This translates into CSASSMAGGPDTQYF.

V and J are TRBV6-5 and TRBJ2-7; 7 nucleotides line up with TRBD1. Per the germline V gene, CDR1 is MNHEY and CDR2 is SVGAGI. After removal of 0 bases from V and 2 bases from J, the junction contained 4 bases not matched to a gene. The CDR3 is 15 amino acids. This CDR3 is CASSYSRQGTYEQYF. In nucleotides, the CDR3 is TGTGCCAGCAGTTACTCCCGACAGGGCACCTACGAGCAGTACTTC.

This chain connects TRBV27 to TRBJ1-2; 12 bases map to TRBD1. CDR1 MNHEY and CDR2 SMNVEV come from the germline V gene (reference sequence). Losses at the gene ends were 5 bases for V and 6 bases for J; bases not matched to a gene: 10. This CDR3 has 16 amino acids. CDR3 in amino acids: CASSVLGQGASHGYTF. CDR3 coding DNA: TGTGCCAGCAGTGTCCTGGGACAGGGGGCGAGTCATGGCTACACCTTC.

The J gene is TRBJ2-7, the V gene TRBV27; 7 positions agree with TRBD1. Germline V gives CDR1 MNHEY, CDR2 SMNVEV (reference sequence). The trim removed 4 bases at V and 7 bases at J, leaving 7 bases unmatched. This CDR3 spans 13 amino acids. CDR3 coding DNA: TGTGCCAGCAGTTCAACAGGGGAATGGGAGCAGTACTTC. Protein product: CASSSTGEWEQYF.

The chain carries TRBV5-5 and TRBJ2-6; unclear D gene. Trimming took off 4 bases at V and 0 bases at J, with 5 bases between the two ends. Germline CDR1 SGHKS, CDR2 YYEKEE (reference sequence). This CDR3 has 14 residues. In DNA form, the CDR3 reads TGTGCCAGCAGCGAGAGCTCTGGGGCCAACGTCCTGACTTTC. It codes for CASSESSGANVLTF.

V and J are TRBV5-4 and TRBJ1-1; D is undetermined. Between the trimmed V and J ends, which lost 0 bases and 4 bases, there was a span of 10 bases. The CDR3 has 14 residues. Looked up from germline, CDR1 is SGHNT and CDR2 is YYREEE (reference sequence). DNA for the CDR3: TGTGCCAGCAGCTTGGCCAGTAGCCCCACTGAAGCTTTCTTT. It codes for CASSLASSPTEAFF.

V gene TRBV5-4 combines with J gene TRBJ1-1; 9 bases line up with TRBD1. Trimming cost V 1 base and J 4 bases; bases outside gene matches: 8. CDR1 and CDR2 from the germline V gene are SGHNT and YYREEE (reference sequence). The CDR3 is 16 amino acids. This CDR3 is CASSLRGTGTRTEAFF. As DNA, the CDR3 is TGTGCCAGCAGCTTGCGGGGGACAGGGACCCGCACTGAAGCTTTCTTT.

The V and J genes are TRBV5-1 and TRBJ2-2, with 9 bases identical to TRBD2. The CDR3 covers 16 residues. Per germline, CDR1 SGHRS and CDR2 YFSETQ. J was trimmed by 4 bases and V by 1 base; bases with no gene match: 5. The CDR3 DNA follows: TGCGCCAGCAGCTTGTCTCTAGCGGGAACCACCGGGGAGCTGTTTTTT. Residues: CASSLSLAGTTGELFF.